This T cell receptor beta chain was retrieved from a study of CXCR3-negative and CXCR3-positive naive CD8 T cells. Study results and caveats: Hydrophobicity was higher for TRB CDR3s found in CXCR3-positive naive cells than in CXCR3-negative naive cells.

UMI-labeled TRB cDNA libraries were prepared by 5' RACE. From the 5' RACE reads, TCRdb lists one entry per CDR3 protein and no DNA. The sample table includes about 150,000 distinct CDR3 sequences. Of note for this clonotype: Antigen: not known.

The CDR3 has 17 amino acids. Germline V lookup: CDR1 LNHDA, CDR2 SQIVND (reference sequence). Sequencing used naive CXCR3+ CD8+ T cells from blood. The subset: CD45RO-CCR7+CD27+CD95- naive CD8+ T cells expressing CXCR3 (TNR3+). The receptor was derived from a human donor in good health. Some clones in this sample may be carry-over from other donors' samples. The V and J genes are TRBV19 and TRBJ2-1; TCRdb's D call, TRBD2, is unchecked because there is no DNA. This CDR3 is CASSIASGGTPNNEQFF.